This passage covers 31 T cell receptor beta chains from one sample sequenced in a study of cytomegalovirus exposure and HLA in healthy donors. This PCR relied on a set of 60 Vbeta primers and 13 Jbeta primers. Assay used: immunoSEQ multiplex PCR; TCRdb lists only in-frame clones, some missing. This table has fewer than 150,000 clones, approximately 75% appearing once. Input material: PBMCs. These receptor sequences come from a man between 50 and 59 years old in good health and CMV-seropositive.

The chain combines TRBV28 with TRBJ1-5; no clear D gene. From germline, CDR1 is MDHEN and CDR2 SYDVKM. This CDR3 is built from 15 residues. Trimming stripped 5 bases from V and 2 bases from J, with 13 bases between. The CDR3 DNA follows: TGTGCCAGCAGTGCTGGAGGCCGGGGCAATCAGCCCCAGCATTTT. Translated: CASSAGGRGNQPQHF.

The chain couples TRBV4-2 to TRBJ1-1, with D possibly matching TRBD1 (6 bases). V shed 6 bases and J shed 1 base, with 15 bases lying between them. This CDR3 spans 15 amino acids. The germline gives CDR1 LGHNA, CDR2 YNFKEQ. CDR3: CASRSFGQKNTEAFF. The DNA of the CDR3 is TGTGCCAGCAGGTCTTTCGGACAGAAGAACACTGAAGCTTTCTTT.

The chain links TRBV19 to TRBJ2-1; a weak D match, TRBD2 (5 bases). This CDR3 contains 12 residues. From germline, CDR1 is LNHDA and CDR2 SQIVND (reference sequence). V was pared by 5 bases and J by 12 bases, with 14 bases between. CDR3 protein: CASSDSGERQFF. CDR3 nucleotides: TGTGCCAGTAGTGATTCCGGGGAAAGGCAGTTCTTC. The full variable domain, in which reference TRBV19 and TRBJ2-1 provide the parts outside the CDR3, is DGGITQSPKYLFRKEGQNVTLSCEQNLNHDAMYWYRQDPGQGLRLIYYSQIVNDFQKGDIAEGYSVSREKKESFPLTVTSAQKNPTAFYLCASSDSGERQFFGPGTRLTVL.

The chain uses TRBV6-1 and TRBJ2-2; 8 nucleotides align to TRBD1. The CDR3 loop spans 15 amino acids. V lost 8 bases and J lost 2; bases outside the gene matches: 7. Looked up from germline, CDR1 is MNHNS and CDR2 is SASEGT. CDR3 bases: TGTGCCAGCTACTTGACAGGGGTAAACACCGGGGAGCTGTTTTTT. Its protein product is CASYLTGVNTGELFF.

This chain links TRBV5-6 with TRBJ2-3, with D tentatively TRBD2 (6 bases). V lost 4 bases and J lost 4, with 16 bases in between. The CDR3 runs to 15 residues. Per germline, CDR1 SGHDT and CDR2 YYEEEE. CDR3 region: CASSLPGGGSDTQYF. The CDR3 DNA is TGTGCCAGCAGCCTCCCCGGGGGTGGATCAGATACGCAGTATTTT.

This chain's CDR3 is CASSLESLGGRRYTEAFF. The CDR3 DNA follows: TGCGCCAGCAGCTTGGAATCCCTGGGGGGGCGGCGGTACACTGAAGCTTTCTTT. The chain combines TRBV5-1 with TRBJ1-1; D is possibly TRBD1 (6 bases). This CDR3 is 18 amino acids long. CDR1 and CDR2 (germline): SGHRS, YFSETQ. The V and J ends lost 0 bases and 3 bases respectively, with 21 bases between them.

This clone was recorded a few times. The chain couples TRBV10-1 to TRBJ2-7; 13 nucleotides match TRBD2. The V gene end was trimmed by 5 bases and the J gene end by 4 bases; junction bases not matched to a gene: 5. CDR1 and CDR2 from the germline V gene are WNHNN and SYGVQD (reference sequence). This CDR3 has 15 residues. The CDR3 DNA reads TGCGCCAGCAGTCCAGGGACTAGCGGGATTTACGAGCAGTACTTC. Protein: CASSPGTSGIYEQYF.

This clone was observed once. V is TRBV30 and J is TRBJ2-7, with TRBD1 matching 7 bases. V shed 2 bases and J 4 bases; nucleotides not matched to a gene: 2. Germline V gene lookup returns CDR1 GTSNPN and CDR2 SVGIG (reference sequence). This CDR3 has 12 amino acids. The CDR3 coding sequence is TGTGCCTGGAGTACAGGGGCGTACGAGCAGTACTTC. Translated, it gives CAWSTGAYEQYF.

The V call is TRBV28, the J call TRBJ2-7, with a tentative D call TRBD2 (5 bases). CDR1 is MDHEN and CDR2 is SYDVKM in the germline V gene. Trimming stripped 5 bases from V and 3 bases from J, with 5 bases between. The CDR3 is made up of 11 amino acids. This CDR3 is CASSGLYEQYF. The CDR3 coding sequence is TGTGCCAGCAGTGGACTCTACGAGCAGTACTTC.

V is TRBV5-4 and J is TRBJ2-1, with TRBD2 identical over 7 bases. This CDR3 has 15 amino acids. Trimming cost V 1 base and J 4 bases; bases outside gene matches: 5. CDR1 SGHNT and CDR2 YYREEE come from the germline V gene (reference sequence). CDR3 DNA sequence: TGTGCCAGCAGCTTGTCTAGCGGTTCTTACAATGAGCAGTTCTTC. It encodes CASSLSSGSYNEQFF.

The chain employs TRBV28 and TRBJ1-5; 7 bases map to TRBD1. V was clipped by 8 bases and J by 6 bases; unmatched bases: 4. This CDR3 spans 12 amino acids. Per the germline V gene, CDR1 is MDHEN and CDR2 is SYDVKM. The CDR3 bases are TGTGCCAGCCGACAGGGACTTCAGCCCCAGCATTTT. Translation gives CASRQGLQPQHF.

CDR3 amino acids: CASSRPGQGNEQYF. CDR3 sequence (DNA): TGCGCCAGCTCCCGCCCGGGACAGGGTAACGAGCAGTACTTC. V is TRBV10-1 and J is TRBJ2-7, with 9 bases identical to TRBD1. The ends lost 8 bases at V and 5 bases at J; junction bases unmatched: 10. The CDR3 consists of 14 residues. Germline V CDR1 and CDR2: WNHNN, SYGVQD (reference sequence).

The chain combines TRBV11-2 with TRBJ1-2; D is ambiguous. Germline V lookup: CDR1 SGHAT, CDR2 FQNNGV. Deletions cut 2 bases from V and 6 bases from J, with 10 bases between. This CDR3 has 13 amino acids. For the CDR3, the DNA is TGTGCCAGCAGCTTACCGGGGTGGGATGGCTACACCTTC. Translation: CASSLPGWDGYTF.

This clone was seen ten or more times. The chain is built from TRBV6-5 and TRBJ2-5; TRBD1 is a possible D gene (6 bases). Germline V gene sequence: CDR1 MNHEY, CDR2 SVGAGI. V gave up 2 bases and J gave up 5 bases, with 9 bases separating them. This CDR3 comprises 13 residues. CDR3 sequence (DNA): TGTGCCAGCAGTTACGGTCAGGGGGAGACCCAGTACTTC. Translating gives CASSYGQGETQYF.

The chain employs TRBV6-5 and TRBJ2-7, with a weak D call TRBD1 (5 bases). V was shortened by 4 bases and J by 4 bases, with 17 bases between the two germline ends. Germline V gene lookup returns CDR1 MNHEY and CDR2 SVGAGI. This CDR3 region has 15 residues. In DNA, the CDR3 is TGTGCCAGCAGTTCCCCGGTAGGGGCAGGGTACGAGCAGTACTTC. This translates into CASSSPVGAGYEQYF.

This clone has a handful of counts. The CDR3, as DNA: TGTGCCAGTAGTATAGTAGCCGGGAGCGGGCAGCCCCAGCATTTT. It encodes CASSIVAGSGQPQHF. V is TRBV19 and J is TRBJ1-5; unclear D gene. This CDR3 contains 15 residues. In germline, CDR1 is LNHDA, CDR2 SQIVND (reference sequence). The germline V and J ends were trimmed by 1 base and 7 bases, with 14 bases remaining between them.

The chain is built from TRBV7-9 and TRBJ2-5, with a tentative D call TRBD1 (6 bases). The V and J ends lost 5 bases and 1 base respectively, with 11 bases between them. The CDR3 loop spans 14 amino acids. The germline V gene encodes CDR1 SEHNR and CDR2 FQNEAQ (reference sequence). For the CDR3, the DNA is TGTGCCAGCAGCATTTGGACAGTCCAAGAGACCCAGTACTTC. It translates to CASSIWTVQETQYF.

V gene TRBV2 combines with J gene TRBJ2-7; 11 positions agree with TRBD1. There are 14 residues in the CDR3. Germline trimming cut 6 bases from V and 3 bases from J; bases unmatched to any gene: 4. Germline loops: CDR1 SNHLY, CDR2 FYNNEI. CDR3 amino acids: CASSGQGANYEQYF. CDR3 nucleotide sequence: TGTGCCAGCAGCGGACAGGGGGCCAACTACGAGCAGTACTTC. The variable domain in full, with the rest retrieved from reference TRBV2 and TRBJ2-7, is EPEVTQTPSHQVTQMGQEVILRCVPISNHLYFYWYRQILGQKVEFLVSFYNNEISEKSEIFDDQFSVERPDGSNFTLKIRSTKLEDSAMYFCASSGQGANYEQYFGPGTRLTVT.

This clone appeared a few times. The chain links TRBV7-2 to TRBJ2-5; 8 nucleotides align to TRBD2. The closer fit of TRBJ2-7 to the DNA end suggests the J call may be wrong. The CDR3 runs 15 residues. Germline V lookup: CDR1 SGHTA, CDR2 FQGNSA. Here the CDR3 DNA reads TGTGCCAGCAGCATAGGGGGGACTAGGGCCTACGAGCAGTACTTC. The encoded protein is CASSIGGTRAYEQYF.

The chain recombines TRBV7-9 with TRBJ1-1; tentative D call: TRBD1 (6 bases). Germline V gene data show CDR1 as SEHNR and CDR2 as FQNEAQ (reference sequence). The CDR3 consists of 14 residues. Deletions cut 5 bases from V and 6 bases from J, with 16 bases between. The CDR3, as DNA: TGTGCCAGCAGCCCAACCGTGGGGGCCCCTGAAGCTTTCTTT. It encodes CASSPTVGAPEAFF.

This clone was found a few times. V usage is TRBV28 and J usage is TRBJ1-1; 8 bases line up with TRBD1. Germline CDR1 and CDR2: MDHEN and SYDVKM. The ends lost 4 bases at V and 4 bases at J; junction bases unmatched: 11. This CDR3 comprises 16 residues. CDR3 residues: CASSYRRGQGGTEAFF. In DNA, the CDR3 is TGTGCCAGCAGTTACCGCAGGGGGCAAGGCGGCACTGAAGCTTTCTTT.

The chain is built from TRBV10-3 and TRBJ2-7, with D unclear. The CDR3 sequence is 10 residues long. Germline assignment: CDR1 ENHRY and CDR2 SYGVKD. Deletions cut 10 bases from V and 6 bases from J, with 10 bases between. The CDR3 DNA follows: TGTGCCACGCGTAATTCCGAGCAGTACTTC. This codes for CATRNSEQYF.

This sequence joins TRBV7-2 and TRBJ2-3; D ambiguous. In germline, CDR1 is SGHTA, CDR2 FQGNSA. This CDR3 is 13 amino acids long. V lost 0 bases and J lost 5, with 6 bases in between. CDR3 sequence reads: CASSLAFLDTQYF. CDR3 sequence (DNA): TGTGCCAGCAGCTTAGCTTTCTTAGATACGCAGTATTTT.

The V call is TRBV18, the J call TRBJ2-1; D unclear. CDR3 length: 15 amino acids. V dropped 4 bases and J dropped 0 bases, with 10 bases sitting between them. Germline-derived CDR1 and CDR2 are KGHSH and LQKENI. DNA for the CDR3: TGTGCCAGCTCACGACTTTTTAGCTCCTACAATGAGCAGTTCTTC. This sequence encodes CASSRLFSSYNEQFF.

The rearrangement joins TRBV19 to TRBJ1-1; the D is unclear. V lost 3 bases, J lost 0 bases, and 8 bases lay in between. There are 14 residues in the CDR3. Per the germline V gene, CDR1 is LNHDA and CDR2 is SQIVND (reference sequence). The CDR3 loop is CASSIGSLNTEAFF. The CDR3 DNA reads TGTGCCAGTAGTATCGGGAGCTTGAACACTGAAGCTTTCTTT.

This clone came up once. The rearrangement joins TRBV4-1 to TRBJ1-5, with 11 nucleotides matching TRBD1. Germline trimming cut 3 bases from V and 7 bases from J; bases unmatched to any gene: 2. The CDR3 extends over 14 amino acids. Germline-derived CDR1 and CDR2 are MGHRA and YSYEKL. The CDR3, as DNA: TGCGCCAGCAGCCAGGGACAGGGGGACCAGCCCCAGCATTTT. The encoded protein is CASSQGQGDQPQHF.

The chain recombines TRBV19 with TRBJ1-5; no firm D call. The CDR3 length is 15 residues. Between the trimmed V and J ends, which lost 2 bases and 0 bases, there was a span of 8 bases. From germline, CDR1 is LNHDA and CDR2 SQIVND (reference sequence). CDR3 in amino acids: CASSISRNSNQPQHF. The CDR3 coding sequence is TGTGCCAGTAGTATATCTAGAAATAGCAATCAGCCCCAGCATTTT.

This clone is a singleton in its sample. The genes are TRBV5-4 and TRBJ2-4, with 11 positions matching TRBD1. This CDR3 spans 17 amino acids. CDR1 and CDR2 (germline): SGHNT, YYREEE (reference sequence). Trimming removed 4 bases from V and 2 bases from J; junction bases left unmatched: 8. CDR3 coding DNA: TGTGCCAGCAGCACCTACGGACAGGGGGCGCCCAAAAACATTCAGTACTTC. Its translation: CASSTYGQGAPKNIQYF.

The chain joins TRBV30 to TRBJ1-4; D gene uncertain. V lost 2 bases and J 0 bases, leaving 13 bases between the germline ends. Germline CDR1 and CDR2: GTSNPN and SVGIG (reference sequence). The CDR3 loop spans 16 amino acids. CDR3 sequence (DNA): TGTGCCTGGAGTCCTGCCCTCCCAGCAACTAATGAAAAACTGTTTTTT. It yields the protein CAWSPALPATNEKLFF. The full variable domain, completed using reference TRBV30 and TRBJ1-4, is SQTIHQWPATLVQPVGSPLSLECTVEGTSNPNLYWYRQAAGRGLQLLFYSVGIGQISSEVPQNLSASRPQDRQFILSSKKLLLSDSGFYLCAWSPALPATNEKLFFGSGTQLSVL.

The rearrangement links TRBV19 to TRBJ1-5; D is unclear. The ends were cut back, 9 bases at V and 1 base at J, with 13 bases in the middle. Germline CDR1 LNHDA, CDR2 SQIVND (reference sequence). The CDR3 is made up of 14 amino acids. The CDR3 DNA follows: TGTGCCAGCGATGACATCCCCAGCAATCAGCCCCAGCATTTT. It specifies CASDDIPSNQPQHF.

V gene TRBV5-4 combines with J gene TRBJ2-5; D possibly corresponds to TRBD2 (6 bases). This CDR3 is built from 15 residues. Germline CDR1 and CDR2: SGHNT and YYREEE (reference sequence). V was pared by 4 bases and J by 5 bases, with 18 bases between. This CDR3 is CASSKIGGMRETQYF. The CDR3 DNA follows: TGTGCCAGCAGCAAAATTGGAGGGATGAGGGAGACCCAGTACTTC. The entire variable domain, with the rest obtained from reference TRBV5-4 and TRBJ2-5, is as follows: ETGVTQSPTHLIKTRGQQVTLRCSSQSGHNTVSWYQQALGQGPQFIFQYYREEENGRGNFPPRFSGLQFPNYSSELNVNALELDDSALYLCASSKIGGMRETQYFGPGTRLLVL.